One sample yielded the 24 T cell receptor beta chains listed below, sequenced in a study of blood T cell repertoires in COVID-19. Method: immunoSEQ multiplex PCR; TCRdb's copy keeps in-frame clones and lacks some. The sample records about 98,000 clones, 82% being singletons. The sequenced material came from peripheral blood. Receptors originate from a man older than 75 with acute or convalescent COVID-19.

The chain joins TRBV19 to TRBJ1-5; D remains unclear. The germline V gene encodes CDR1 LNHDA and CDR2 SQIVND (reference sequence). CDR3 length: 15 amino acids. V dropped 6 bases and J dropped 7 bases, with 19 bases sitting between them. For the CDR3, the DNA is TGTGCCAGTAGCAGCCAAGCCGGCGGGCGGCAGCCCCAGCATTTT. Encoded protein: CASSSQAGGRQPQHF.

The rearrangement joins TRBV3-1 (or the pseudogene TRBV3-2) to TRBJ1-6; 8 nucleotides align to TRBD1. Germline V gives CDR1 LGHDT, CDR2 YNNKEL (reference sequence). The CDR3 totals 20 residues. The junction had 10 bases not matched to a gene; V was cut back by 0 bases and J by 0 bases. CDR3 in amino acids: CASSQEEGDRKSSYNSPLHF. The CDR3 coding sequence is TGTGCCAGCAGCCAAGAGGAAGGGGACAGGAAAAGCTCCTATAATTCACCCCTCCACTTT.

The chain links TRBV2 to TRBJ2-5, with D tentatively TRBD1 (6 bases). V was trimmed by 1 base and J by 5 bases, leaving 14 bases between them. The V gene's germline CDR1 is SNHLY and CDR2 FYNNEI. The CDR3 consists of 15 residues. The CDR3 region is CASSEGGGAFETQYF. CDR3 DNA sequence: TGTGCCAGCAGTGAAGGTGGGGGCGCGTTCGAGACCCAGTACTTC.

This clone was observed a few times. This rearrangement joins TRBV10-1 to TRBJ2-7, with TRBD1 as a possible D gene (5 bases). This CDR3 region has 13 residues. Germline V gene sequence: CDR1 WNHNN, CDR2 SYGVQD (reference sequence). Trimming took off 5 bases at V and 6 bases at J, with 14 bases between the two ends. CDR3 coding DNA: TGCGCCAGCAGTCGCAGGGTATCCGGCGAGCAGTACTTC. This codes for CASSRRVSGEQYF.

The sample holds one count of this clone. V gene TRBV27 combines with J gene TRBJ1-1; 9 nucleotides align to TRBD1. The CDR3 contains 16 residues. The trim removed 4 bases at V and 2 bases at J, leaving 8 bases unmatched. Germline CDR1 MNHEY, CDR2 SMNVEV (reference sequence). The CDR3 bases are TGTGCCAGCAGTTCGACAGGGGGGGGATTAAACACTGAAGCTTTCTTT. Its translation is CASSSTGGGLNTEAFF.

V gene TRBV7-8 combines with J gene TRBJ2-7, with TRBD1 matching 7 bases. The junction had 3 bases not matched to a gene; V was cut back by 1 base and J by 6 bases. The length of the CDR3 is 13 residues. Germline V gene data show CDR1 as SGHVS and CDR2 as FQNEAQ. The DNA of the CDR3 is TGTGCCAGCAGCTTAGACAGGGGTGGCGAGCAGTACTTC. It encodes CASSLDRGGEQYF. Based on the CDR3 plus reference TRBV7-8 and TRBJ2-7, the full variable domain is GAGVSQSPRYKVAKRGQDVALRCDPISGHVSLFWYQQALGQGPEFLTYFQNEAQLDKSGLPSDRFFAERPEGSVSTLKIQRTQQEDSAVYLCASSLDRGGEQYFGPGTRLTVT.

The J gene is TRBJ2-7, the V gene TRBV4-1, with D possibly being TRBD1 (6 bases). The CDR3 is made up of 12 amino acids. Germline loops: CDR1 MGHRA, CDR2 YSYEKL. Trimming took 4 bases from V and 4 from J, leaving 8 bases between them. The CDR3 loop is CASSPTGYEQYF. The CDR3 coding sequence is TGCGCCAGCAGCCCAACAGGGTACGAGCAGTACTTC.

V and J are TRBV28 and TRBJ1-4; D may be TRBD1 (5 bases). The CDR3 is 13 amino acids. Per the germline V gene, CDR1 is MDHEN and CDR2 is SYDVKM. Trimming cost V 5 bases and J 13 bases, with 17 bases left between them. The CDR3 sequence is CASSNIRASGLFF. CDR3 coding DNA: TGTGCCAGCAGTAATATCAGGGCGTCGGGACTGTTTTTT.

The V and J genes are TRBV7-6 and TRBJ2-3; 11 bases are a match to TRBD2. This CDR3 is built from 16 residues. Germline V lookup: CDR1 SGHVS, CDR2 FNYEAQ. The J segment lost 6 bases and the V segment lost 1 base, leaving 6 bases of the junction unmatched. CDR3 region: CASSLGLAGFGDTQYF. The CDR3, as DNA: TGTGCCAGCAGCTTAGGACTAGCGGGATTTGGGGATACGCAGTATTTT.

The chain uses TRBV19 and TRBJ2-7; perhaps TRBD2 as D (6 bases). V lost 5 bases to trimming and J lost 0 bases, with 11 bases between them. This CDR3 comprises 14 residues. Germline loops: CDR1 LNHDA, CDR2 SQIVND (reference sequence). CDR3 in amino acids: CASSRSGFSYEQYF. The CDR3 DNA sequence: TGTGCCAGTAGTCGCAGCGGGTTCTCCTACGAGCAGTACTTC. Full variable domain (rest looked up from reference TRBV19 and TRBJ2-7): DGGITQSPKYLFRKEGQNVTLSCEQNLNHDAMYWYRQDPGQGLRLIYYSQIVNDFQKGDIAEGYSVSREKKESFPLTVTSAQKNPTAFYLCASSRSGFSYEQYFGPGTRLTVT.

V gene TRBV14 combines with J gene TRBJ1-2; D is ambiguous. Trimming removed 0 bases at V and 5 bases at J, with 16 bases between. This CDR3 contains 16 residues. CDR1 SGHDN and CDR2 FVKESK come from the germline V gene. The CDR3 sequence: CASSQDLGGIRYGYTF. In nucleotides, the CDR3 is TGTGCCAGCAGCCAAGATTTGGGAGGGATCCGGTATGGCTACACCTTC. The full variable domain, with the rest looked up from reference TRBV14 and TRBJ1-2, is EAGVTQFPSHSVIEKGQTVTLRCDPISGHDNLYWYRRVMGKEIKFLLHFVKESKQDESGMPNNRFLAERTGGTYSTLKVQPAELEDSGVYFCASSQDLGGIRYGYTFGSGTRLTVV.

This clone was seen a single time. The chain couples TRBV3-1 (or the pseudogene TRBV3-2) to TRBJ1-2; D may be TRBD1 (6 bases). This CDR3 has 13 residues. In germline, CDR1 is LGHDT, CDR2 YNNKEL (reference sequence). Deletions cut 1 base from V and 3 bases from J, with 6 bases between. CDR3: CASSQGTDYGYTF. CDR3 DNA sequence: TGTGCCAGCAGCCAAGGGACAGACTATGGCTACACCTTC.

The V gene is TRBV28, the J gene TRBJ2-7, with D tentatively TRBD1 (5 bases). The CDR3 has 13 residues. The V gene's germline CDR1 is MDHEN and CDR2 SYDVKM. V lost 4 bases to trimming and J lost 4 bases, with 11 bases between them. The CDR3 bases are TGTGCCAGCAGTTCAGACAGTTCTTACGAGCAGTACTTC. Protein: CASSSDSSYEQYF.

This chain connects TRBV30 to TRBJ2-3; the match to TRBD2 covers 7 bases. Germline V gene data show CDR1 as GTSNPN and CDR2 as SVGIG (reference sequence). J was trimmed by 2 bases and V by 0 bases; bases with no gene match: 2. The CDR3 length is 14 residues. This CDR3 is CAWSVGGITDTQYF. CDR3 sequence (DNA): TGTGCCTGGAGTGTGGGGGGGATCACAGATACGCAGTATTTT. The whole variable domain, remainder taken from reference TRBV30 and TRBJ2-3, is SQTIHQWPATLVQPVGSPLSLECTVEGTSNPNLYWYRQAAGRGLQLLFYSVGIGQISSEVPQNLSASRPQDRQFILSSKKLLLSDSGFYLCAWSVGGITDTQYFGPGTRLTVL.

The chain carries TRBV4-3 and TRBJ1-6, with 8 bases aligning to TRBD1. V shed 4 bases, J shed 9 bases, and the junction held 11 bases outside the gene matches. Germline loops: CDR1 LGHNA, CDR2 YSLEER. The CDR3 loop spans 16 amino acids. This CDR3 is CASSRTDRGSASPLHF. The CDR3 DNA is TGCGCCAGCAGCCGGACCGACAGGGGCTCGGCTTCACCCCTCCACTTT.

V gene TRBV11-2 combines with J gene TRBJ2-1; 12 nucleotides agree with TRBD2. The ends lost 2 bases at V and 2 bases at J; junction bases unmatched: 4. The CDR3 sequence is 17 residues long. Germline lookup yields CDR1 SGHAT and CDR2 FQNNGV. CDR3 DNA sequence: TGTGCCAGCAGCTTAAGGGCTAGCGGGGGGGCCTACAATGAGCAGTTCTTC. It translates to CASSLRASGGAYNEQFF.

The chain couples TRBV7-6 to TRBJ2-5; 10 bases are a match to TRBD2. J was trimmed by 1 base and V by 2 bases; bases with no gene match: 4. This CDR3 is 16 amino acids long. Germline V gene lookup returns CDR1 SGHVS and CDR2 FNYEAQ. CDR3 nucleotides: TGTGCCAGCAGCTTAATAGCGGGAGGATTCCAAGAGACCCAGTACTTC. It codes for CASSLIAGGFQETQYF.

This rearrangement joins TRBV6-5 to TRBJ2-1, with D possibly being TRBD2 (6 bases). Germline V gene lookup returns CDR1 MNHEY and CDR2 SVGAGI. This CDR3 spans 12 amino acids. V was cut by 0 bases and J by 9 bases, with 6 bases left in between. CDR3 in DNA: TGTGCCAGCAGTTACTCCGGGGGTGAGCAGTTCTTC. Translated, it gives CASSYSGGEQFF.

The V and J genes are TRBV2 and TRBJ2-1; TRBD1 might be the D (6 bases). The germline gives CDR1 SNHLY, CDR2 FYNNEI. This CDR3 spans 14 amino acids. V was cut by 4 bases and J by 5 bases, with 12 bases left in between. CDR3 sequence: CASSGDNGNNEQFF. The CDR3 nucleotides are TGTGCCAGCAGTGGGGACAACGGGAACAATGAGCAGTTCTTC. The complete variable domain, with remaining parts taken from reference TRBV2 and TRBJ2-1, reads EPEVTQTPSHQVTQMGQEVILRCVPISNHLYFYWYRQILGQKVEFLVSFYNNEISEKSEIFDDQFSVERPDGSNFTLKIRSTKLEDSAMYFCASSGDNGNNEQFFGPGTRLTVL.

This sequence joins TRBV2 and TRBJ1-6, with TRBD1 matching 7 bases. The CDR3 extends over 14 amino acids. Germline CDR1 reads SNHLY; CDR2 reads FYNNEI. After removal of 6 bases from V and 10 bases from J, the junction contained 9 bases not matched to a gene. The CDR3 DNA reads as TGTGCCAGCAGGGCCCAGGGGGTTGGGTCACCCCTCCACTTT. Encoded protein: CASRAQGVGSPLHF.

V and J are TRBV29-1 and TRBJ2-1; TRBD2 agrees at 10 bases. The CDR3 has 14 residues. Trimming at V came to 3 bases and at J to 6 bases, leaving 5 bases not matched to a gene. The germline gives CDR1 SQVTM, CDR2 ANQGSEA. The CDR3 nucleotides are TGCAGCGTTGACTGGCTAGCGGGAGTCAATGAGCAGTTCTTC. Protein sequence: CSVDWLAGVNEQFF.

The chain combines TRBV4-3 with TRBJ2-3; 9 bases match TRBD2. The junction had 14 bases not matched to a gene; V was cut back by 4 bases and J by 9 bases. The CDR3 sequence is 16 residues long. From germline, CDR1 is LGHNA and CDR2 YSLEER. The CDR3 nucleotides read TGCGCCAGCAGCCCCGCGGGGGGGCCCTTGTCGGGAACGCAGTATTTT. Translation gives CASSPAGGPLSGTQYF.

This chain connects TRBV15 to TRBJ2-2, with D hard to call. There are 15 residues in the CDR3. Germline V gives CDR1 LNHNV, CDR2 YYDKDF (reference sequence). V was cut by 0 bases and J by 0 bases, with 5 bases left in between. The CDR3: CATSRDTANTGELFF. In DNA form, the CDR3 reads TGTGCCACCAGCAGAGATACGGCGAACACCGGGGAGCTGTTTTTT. Complete variable domain (other parts from reference TRBV15 and TRBJ2-2): DAMVIQNPRYQVTQFGKPVTLSCSQTLNHNVMYWYQQKSSQAPKLLFHYYDKDFNNEADTPDNFQSRRPNTSFCFLDIRSPGLGDTAMYLCATSRDTANTGELFFGEGSRLTVL.

The V gene is TRBV6-2 or TRBV6-3, the J gene TRBJ1-2; D possibly corresponds to TRBD1 (6 bases). Germline V gene sequence: CDR1 MNHEY, CDR2 SVGEGT. Trimming stripped 2 bases from V and 7 bases from J, with 11 bases between. This CDR3 is built from 13 residues. CDR3 DNA: TGTGCCAGCAGTTACGGGGGGGCGCTTGGCTACACCTTC. It codes for CASSYGGALGYTF.